The 5 T cell receptor beta chains below come from one sample, sequenced in a study of blood T cell repertoires in COVID-19. The data were produced by immunoSEQ multiplex PCR, yet TCRdb's version contains in-frame clones alone and is incomplete. The table has 18,000 or so clones, 91% seen once; the top ten hold 7.2%. Material for sequencing was peripheral blood. Receptors were obtained from a human donor in a cohort sampled during active COVID-19.

V is TRBV19 and J is TRBJ1-3; 7 bases fit TRBD1. Trimming cost V 6 bases and J 0 bases; bases outside gene matches: 11. The CDR3 contains 17 residues. In germline, CDR1 is LNHDA, CDR2 SQIVND (reference sequence). The CDR3: CASSRHLTGTSGNTIYF. Here the CDR3 DNA reads TGTGCCAGTAGCCGCCACTTGACAGGGACCTCTGGAAACACCATATATTTT.

V is TRBV27 and J is TRBJ2-7; 12 bases agree with TRBD2. Germline CDR1 and CDR2: MNHEY and SMNVEV (reference sequence). The junction had 8 bases not matched to a gene; V was cut back by 6 bases and J by 2 bases. This CDR3 is 16 amino acids long. In DNA form, the CDR3 reads TGTGCCAGCAGAACAGACCGGACTAGCGGGACCTACGAGCAGTACTTC. Its protein is CASRTDRTSGTYEQYF.

The gene calls are TRBV7-9 and TRBJ2-7; D unclear. Looked up from germline, CDR1 is SEHNR and CDR2 is FQNEAQ (reference sequence). The length of the CDR3 is 13 residues. Trimming took off 1 base at V and 5 bases at J, with 9 bases between the two ends. CDR3 nucleotides: TGTGCCAGCAGCTTAGACACGGAGAACGAGCAGTACTTC. Its translation: CASSLDTENEQYF.

V and J are TRBV10-1 and TRBJ2-2; TRBD1 matches 9 bases. Trimming removed 0 bases from V and 4 bases from J; junction bases left unmatched: 3. Germline loops: CDR1 WNHNN, CDR2 SYGVQD (reference sequence). The CDR3 has 16 residues. This CDR3 is CASSESGTGTTGELFF. The CDR3 region has the DNA TGCGCCAGCAGTGAGTCGGGGACAGGGACCACCGGGGAGCTGTTTTTT.

This chain joins TRBV15 and TRBJ1-5; TRBD1 might be the D (6 bases). Trimming cost V 1 base and J 2 bases, with 12 bases left between them. Looked up from germline, CDR1 is LNHNV and CDR2 is YYDKDF (reference sequence). This CDR3 region has 16 residues. DNA of the CDR3: TGTGCCACCAGCAGAGGGGCGGGGGCGCGCAATCAGCCCCAGCATTTT. Residues: CATSRGAGARNQPQHF.